Detailed here is one T cell receptor (beta chain). Its cognate antigen is unknown. This specimen comes from a study of graft-versus-host responses after intestinal transplantation. The CDR3 consists of 16 residues. The germline V gene has CDR1 SGHDT and CDR2 YYEEEE. After removal of 4 bases from V and 4 bases from J, the junction contained 11 bases not matched to a gene. Profiling relied on immunoSEQ multiplex PCR, and the TCRdb table lists in-frame clones only, not all of them. Counted here are around 55,000 clones, 80% to 90% occurring once; the ten biggest clones make up 0.62%. Findings and limits, study-wide: Recipient marrow harbored GvH clones, some of which surfaced first in ileum or blood. Peak circulating GvH clone levels tracked with early post-transplant HvG declines.

The clonotype comes from a human donor who was the organ donor for an intestinal transplant. Source: unstimulated CD4+ T cells sorted from spleen or lymph node cells, taken before transplant. The J gene is TRBJ2-3, the V gene TRBV5-6; 8 nucleotides align to TRBD2. The CDR3 DNA is TGTGCCAGCAGCGCCCTAGCGGGCGCAAACCCAGATACGCAGTATTTT. It yields the protein CASSALAGANPDTQYF.